Here is one TCR beta chain with its context. Only one count was recorded for this clone. Its specific antigen is unknown. It has no much larger one-base neighbor in the sample; base qualities were not kept. These data originate in a study of T cell responses to AZD1222 COVID-19 vaccine (dated by TCRdb to the early 2020s). Broadly, across the study: TCR sequencing was performed for about 250 trial participants, of whom around 200 were given two doses of AZD1222 and around 26 were given two doses of MenACWY control vaccine. Enrollment into the trials was organized by age into subgroups of 18-55, 56-69 and 70-plus years, and those subgroups contained roughly 150, 30 and 60 TCR-sequenced participants, respectively. Broader findings and caveats from the paper: Vaccine-associated CD4 TCRs spanned the whole spike protein, with dominant responses in regions 160-218 and 743-854. After two AZD1222 doses, spike-specific TCR breadth and depth were significantly higher than at day 0 and than in MenACWY recipients. Because no samples from the day 14 peak response were available, repertoires could be characterized only after the peak T cell response. Participants were mostly white British and included more females than males, and it was suggested by the authors that clonal diversity may have been underestimated. In the small 56-69-year group, the increase in depth fell short of significance, most likely because of low power. Reportedly, close to half of the unique spike-specific TCRs recognized epitopes lying outside the regions that are mutated in the B.1.351 and B.1.1.7 variants. Conclusions about previously exposed vaccinees are limited, since just 6 or 7 AZD1222 recipients were seropositive for SARS-CoV-2 at baseline.

The CDR3 regions of human TCRbeta chains were analyzed by immunosequencing. Concerning the study's data processing: Repertoire TCRs were matched against a reference library of SARS-CoV-2-specific TCRs generated with the MIRA antigen-specificity platform. Breadth meant the fraction of unique TCRs that were SARS-CoV-2-associated, whereas depth meant the fraction of total T cells that were SARS-CoV-2-associated. Using the MIRA data, every spike-specific TCR was mapped to the spike region that the TCR reacted to and assigned to either a CD4 or a CD8 class. Log10-transformed breadth and depth values were compared by one-way ANOVA with Sidak's multiple comparisons tests. In its TCRdb copy, this immuneACCESS table keeps in-frame sequences only and misses some clones. Where compared with another copy, unresolved V genes explain less than half of these, and the others have no known cause. From that table come the V and J calls and clone size; the DNA was used to work out D and trimming. The sample table lists 100,000 to 150,000 clones, more than 90% of them with a count of one. 1% to 1.3% of the sample comes from the top ten.

The time point label of this sample denotes: about 28 days (+/-7) after the second vaccine dose. AZD1222 recipients given second doses at about 4 weeks or at about 12 weeks were pooled, since spike-specific TCR depth and breadth were not found to differ between the two schedules. Samples from vaccinated people were obtained from the UK trials COV001 and COV002, which included a single-blind randomized controlled phase 2/3 trial of AZD1222 (ChAdOx1 nCoV-19) in healthy adults. Trial participant PBMC samples were collected at day 0 and day 28 after the second dose for TCRbeta chain sequencing. From its cysteine to its phenylalanine, the CDR3 spans 16 amino acids. Solely the CDR3 DNA is kept, with 48 bases framed from the first base. The V end loses 3 bases and the J end loses 0 bases, and a stretch of 12 bases separates them. Per the germline V gene (reference sequence), LGHDT is the CDR1 and YNNKEL is the CDR2.

The chain couples TRBV3-1 (or the pseudogene TRBV3-2) to TRBJ2-1; the D gene assignment is ambiguous. The receptor's source is an adult who received the AZD1222 COVID-19 vaccine. The material sequenced was peripheral blood, taken 28 days after the second AZD1222 dose. The sequence in DNA is TGTGCCAGCAGCCATGAGGTCGCGAGCTCCTACAATGAGCAGTTCTTC. Its protein is CASSHEVASSYNEQFF.